This TCR beta chain was profiled in a study of T cells after yellow fever vaccination. Study-wide background: In the case of low-cell-number fractions, SMART-Seq v4 Ultra Low Input was used for preparation.

V was shortened by 1 base and J by 4 bases, with 10 bases between the two germline ends. The CDR3 loop spans 13 amino acids. Germline CDR1 and CDR2: DFQATT and SNEGSKA (reference sequence). Researchers made TCR cDNA using 5'RACE template switching, and this step added a universal primer site and UMIs. In TCRdb, the 5' RACE reads were re-called with MiXCR into one record per CDR3 protein. This table has over 65,000 distinct CDR3 sequences, about an eighth appearing once. Points from the study as a whole: Some clonotypes, a small share, were shared between CD4 and CD8 compartments. At under 97% for CD4 and just over 85% for CD8, most primary-vaccination clones showed up again after the booster.

The chain is built from TRBV20-1 and TRBJ1-1, with D possibly matching TRBD1 (6 bases). Sequenced here: CD8+ T cells not binding an NS4B(214-222) dextramer, sorted from PBMCs, sampled about 21 days after the first yellow fever vaccination. This receptor was identified in a man between 18 and 29 years old who received the YFV17D yellow fever vaccine. CDR3 in DNA: TGCAGTGCTAGAGCTGGGGGCACCACTGAAGCTTTCTTT. Its protein is CSARAGGTTEAFF.